The 18 T cell receptor beta chains presented below share a single source sample, sequenced in a study of blood T cell repertoires in COVID-19. The protocol was immunoSEQ multiplex PCR, while the TCRdb copy is restricted to in-frame clones and leaves out a portion. Of tens of thousands of clones in the sample, 65% to 90% were seen once. The sequenced sample was peripheral blood. The receptors here all came from a woman aged 80 or older with active or convalescent COVID-19.

The chain employs TRBV28 and TRBJ1-5; tentatively, D is TRBD1 (5 bases). The CDR3 is made up of 15 amino acids. Germline loops: CDR1 MDHEN, CDR2 SYDVKM. V dropped 2 bases and J dropped 3 bases, with 11 bases sitting between them. CDR3 loop: CASSLIGDYNQPQHF. The CDR3 coding sequence is TGTGCCAGCAGTTTAATAGGGGACTACAATCAGCCCCAGCATTTT.

The chain carries TRBV6-6 and TRBJ1-6; D is undetermined. V lost 6 bases and J 6 bases, leaving 12 bases between the germline ends. The CDR3 runs to 14 residues. Per germline, CDR1 MNHNY and CDR2 SVGAGI (reference sequence). CDR3 DNA sequence: TGTGCCAGCAGCCAGGCAGCGGGTAATTCACCCCTCCACTTT. Amino acids: CASSQAAGNSPLHF.

The V gene is TRBV7-3, the J gene TRBJ2-3, with TRBD2 as a possible D gene (6 bases). Germline lookup yields CDR1 SGHTA and CDR2 FQGTGA. This CDR3 is built from 14 residues. Trimming shortened V by 5 bases and J by 2 bases, and 11 bases separated the two germline ends. The CDR3 protein is CASSPSSATDTQYF. In nucleotides, the CDR3 is TGTGCCAGCAGCCCTTCTAGCGCCACAGATACGCAGTATTTT.

V and J are TRBV3-1 (or the pseudogene TRBV3-2) and TRBJ2-2, with D possibly TRBD1 on 7 matching bases. Looked up from germline, CDR1 is LGHDT and CDR2 is YNNKEL (reference sequence). The CDR3 covers 14 residues. Trimming took 8 bases from V and 1 from J, leaving 11 bases between them. CDR3 DNA sequence: TGTGCCAGCCGACAGGGAGGGAACACCGGGGAGCTGTTTTTT. It specifies CASRQGGNTGELFF.

V is TRBV6-5 and J is TRBJ2-3; 7 bases agree with TRBD2. CDR3 size: 13 residues. The germline CDR1 and CDR2 sequences are MNHEY and SVGAGI. J lost 10 bases, V lost 4 bases, and 8 bases had no gene match. CDR3 region: CASSSPGRASQYF. Written as DNA, the CDR3 is TGTGCCAGCAGTTCCCCAGGGAGGGCATCGCAGTATTTT.

The chain links TRBV4-2 to TRBJ1-1; 8 bases agree with TRBD1. The V gene's germline CDR1 is LGHNA and CDR2 YNFKEQ. V trimming: 4 bases; J trimming: 5 bases; junction bases outside the gene matches: 6. CDR3 length: 14 amino acids. The CDR3 region has the DNA TGTGCCAGCAGCCCGAGGACAGGGCGGACTGAAGCTTTCTTT. Its translation is CASSPRTGRTEAFF.

This clone was seen only once. The V gene is TRBV6-5, the J gene TRBJ2-3; perhaps D is TRBD1 or TRBD2 (6 bases each). Trimming took 6 bases from V and 2 from J, leaving 18 bases between them. The CDR3 loop spans 16 amino acids. Germline values: CDR1 MNHEY, CDR2 SVGAGI. The CDR3 coding sequence is TGTGCCAGCAGATACGGGGGTAAGGGGGACACAGATACGCAGTATTTT. It codes for CASRYGGKGDTDTQYF.

A note on this clone: Other nucleotide sequences from this sample produce the same CDR3. The chain uses TRBV18 and TRBJ1-1, with D perhaps TRBD1 (6 bases). The V end lost 6 bases, the J end lost 0 bases, and 11 bases lay between the germline ends. Germline-derived CDR1 and CDR2 are KGHSH and LQKENI. This CDR3 has 14 amino acids. CDR3 loop: CASSRGGVNTEAFF. The CDR3 bases are TGTGCCAGCTCCCGAGGGGGTGTGAACACTGAAGCTTTCTTT.

The chain combines TRBV15 with TRBJ1-5; D gene unclear. The germline CDR1 and CDR2 sequences are LNHNV and YYDKDF (reference sequence). This CDR3 is 17 amino acids long. V lost 5 bases and J lost 3, with 20 bases in between. This chain's CDR3 is CATSERSRLFSNQPQHF. CDR3 DNA sequence: TGTGCCACCAGCGAGAGGAGTCGGCTTTTTTCCAATCAGCCCCAGCATTTT.

V usage is TRBV2 and J usage is TRBJ1-5, with 10 bases lining up with TRBD1. Trimming cost V 6 bases and J 2 bases; bases outside gene matches: 4. Per the germline V gene, CDR1 is SNHLY and CDR2 is FYNNEI. The CDR3 runs 15 residues. For the CDR3, the DNA is TGTGCCAGCAGATCCGGGACAGGGGGCAATCAGCCCCAGCATTTT. It codes for CASRSGTGGNQPQHF.

The gene calls are TRBV6-5 and TRBJ2-1; 9 bases agree with TRBD1. The germline V gene has CDR1 MNHEY and CDR2 SVGAGI. The CDR3 covers 14 residues. The trim removed 7 bases at V and 3 bases at J, leaving 4 bases unmatched. The CDR3 sequence: CASIGTGSYNEQFF. The CDR3 DNA reads as TGTGCCAGCATCGGGACAGGGAGCTACAATGAGCAGTTCTTC.

This chain connects TRBV5-1 to TRBJ1-6, with TRBD1 as a possible D gene (5 bases). V gave up 4 bases and J gave up 7 bases, with 15 bases separating them. Germline lookup yields CDR1 SGHRS and CDR2 YFSETQ. This CDR3 is built from 15 residues. The CDR3 loop reads CASSLSGAENSPLHF. The CDR3 DNA is TGCGCCAGCAGCCTGTCTGGGGCAGAGAATTCACCCCTCCACTTT.

The CDR3 sequence: CASSKGGLRGDTQYF. DNA of the CDR3: TGTGCCAGTAGTAAGGGAGGACTTCGGGGGGATACGCAGTATTTT. The rearrangement joins TRBV19 to TRBJ2-3, with TRBD2 as a possible D gene (6 bases). The V end was cut by 4 bases, the J end by 6 bases, with 17 bases between. This CDR3 is 15 amino acids long. Germline V gene lookup returns CDR1 LNHDA and CDR2 SQIVND (reference sequence).

The CDR3 nucleotides read TGTGCCAGCAGCCGCTATGGGACTAGCGGGGCTTCCTACAATGAGCAGTTCTTC. It encodes CASSRYGTSGASYNEQFF. The chain uses TRBV6-2 or TRBV6-3 and TRBJ2-1; 13 bases map to TRBD2. J lost 1 base, V lost 6 bases, and 9 bases had no gene match. The CDR3 covers 18 residues. Germline-derived CDR1 and CDR2 are MNHEY and SVGEGT.

There are a few counts of this clone. This chain uses TRBV7-9 with TRBJ2-2; 7 bases agree with TRBD1. Trimming cost V 10 bases and J 4 bases; bases outside gene matches: 3. The germline V gene has CDR1 SEHNR and CDR2 FQNEAQ (reference sequence). The CDR3 is 12 amino acids. CDR3 sequence (DNA): TGTGCCACGGGACAGCTCACCGGGGAGCTGTTTTTT. This gives the protein CATGQLTGELFF.

The chain has TRBV3-1 (or the pseudogene TRBV3-2) and TRBJ2-5, with a weak D call TRBD2 (7 bases). The CDR3 has 15 amino acids. Deletions cut 4 bases from V and 5 bases from J, with 17 bases between. CDR1 is LGHDT, CDR2 YNNKEL, per germline (reference sequence). The DNA of the CDR3 is TGTGCCAGCAGCCCTCGCGGGGGCCGCCGGGAGACCCAGTACTTC. Its translation is CASSPRGGRRETQYF.

The sample holds one count of this clone. V is TRBV15 and J is TRBJ2-1; 7 bases line up with TRBD2. CDR3 length equals 14 residues. The germline gives CDR1 LNHNV, CDR2 YYDKDF (reference sequence). V trimming: 3 bases; J trimming: 9 bases; junction bases outside the gene matches: 8. CDR3 region: CATSSLPTSSEQFF. CDR3 coding DNA: TGTGCCACCAGCAGCCTACCGACTAGCAGTGAGCAGTTCTTC.

The chain has TRBV5-4 and TRBJ1-1, with D hard to call. CDR3 length equals 14 residues. Per the germline V gene, CDR1 is SGHNT and CDR2 is YYREEE (reference sequence). Trimming left V 1 base short and J 4 bases short, with 11 bases between. CDR3 bases: TGTGCCAGCAGCTTGACCCAAACGGGCACTGAAGCTTTCTTT. This translates into CASSLTQTGTEAFF.